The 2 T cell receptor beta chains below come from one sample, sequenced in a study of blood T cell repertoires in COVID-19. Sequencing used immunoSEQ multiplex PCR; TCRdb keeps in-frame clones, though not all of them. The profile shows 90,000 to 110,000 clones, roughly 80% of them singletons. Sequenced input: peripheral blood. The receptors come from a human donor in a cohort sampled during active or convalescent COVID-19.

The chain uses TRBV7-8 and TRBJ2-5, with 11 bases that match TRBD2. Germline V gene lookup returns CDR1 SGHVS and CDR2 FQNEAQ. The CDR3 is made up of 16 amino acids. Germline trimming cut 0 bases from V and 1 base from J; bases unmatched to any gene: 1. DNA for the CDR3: TGTGCCAGCAGCTTAGCAACTAGCGGGGGCCAAGAGACCCAGTACTTC. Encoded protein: CASSLATSGGQETQYF.

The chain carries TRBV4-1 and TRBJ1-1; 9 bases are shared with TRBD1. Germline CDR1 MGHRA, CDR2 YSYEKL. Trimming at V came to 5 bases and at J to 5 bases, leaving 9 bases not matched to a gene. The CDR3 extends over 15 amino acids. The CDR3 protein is CASSLTGGVGTEAFF. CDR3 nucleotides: TGCGCCAGCAGCTTAACAGGGGGCGTGGGTACTGAAGCTTTCTTT.